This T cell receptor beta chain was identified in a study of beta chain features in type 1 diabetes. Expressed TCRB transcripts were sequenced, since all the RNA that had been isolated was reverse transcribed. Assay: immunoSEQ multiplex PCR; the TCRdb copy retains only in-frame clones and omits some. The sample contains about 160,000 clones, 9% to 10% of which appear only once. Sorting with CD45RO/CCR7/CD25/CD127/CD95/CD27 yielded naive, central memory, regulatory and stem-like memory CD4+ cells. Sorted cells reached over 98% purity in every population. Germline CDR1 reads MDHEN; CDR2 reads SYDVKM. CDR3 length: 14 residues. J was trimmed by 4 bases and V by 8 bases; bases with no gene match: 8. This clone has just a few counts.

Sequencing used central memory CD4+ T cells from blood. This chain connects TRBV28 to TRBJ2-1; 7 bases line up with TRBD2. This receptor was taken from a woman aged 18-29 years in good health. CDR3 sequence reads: CASGSLAWYNEQFF. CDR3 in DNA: TGTGCCAGCGGTTCACTAGCGTGGTACAATGAGCAGTTCTTC.